This T cell receptor beta chain originates from a study of blood T cell repertoires in COVID-19. Repertoires were generated with immunoSEQ multiplex PCR, while TCRdb's copy carries only in-frame clones and drops some. The data hold 120,000 to 150,000 clones, with about nine tenths observed a single time. The CDR3 spans 14 residues. The V end lost 9 bases, the J end lost 1 base, and 15 bases lay between the germline ends. The germline gives CDR1 LNHDA, CDR2 SQIVND (reference sequence). This rearrangement joins TRBV19 to TRBJ2-5; maybe TRBD2 (5 bases). Specimen: PBMCs or T cells enriched from blood (not recorded which). The source of this sequence is a woman aged 40 to 50 who had been exposed to COVID-19. CDR3 loop: CASSGGARQETQYF. CDR3 DNA sequence: TGTGCCAGCTCCGGAGGAGCCCGCCAAGAGACCCAGTACTTC.